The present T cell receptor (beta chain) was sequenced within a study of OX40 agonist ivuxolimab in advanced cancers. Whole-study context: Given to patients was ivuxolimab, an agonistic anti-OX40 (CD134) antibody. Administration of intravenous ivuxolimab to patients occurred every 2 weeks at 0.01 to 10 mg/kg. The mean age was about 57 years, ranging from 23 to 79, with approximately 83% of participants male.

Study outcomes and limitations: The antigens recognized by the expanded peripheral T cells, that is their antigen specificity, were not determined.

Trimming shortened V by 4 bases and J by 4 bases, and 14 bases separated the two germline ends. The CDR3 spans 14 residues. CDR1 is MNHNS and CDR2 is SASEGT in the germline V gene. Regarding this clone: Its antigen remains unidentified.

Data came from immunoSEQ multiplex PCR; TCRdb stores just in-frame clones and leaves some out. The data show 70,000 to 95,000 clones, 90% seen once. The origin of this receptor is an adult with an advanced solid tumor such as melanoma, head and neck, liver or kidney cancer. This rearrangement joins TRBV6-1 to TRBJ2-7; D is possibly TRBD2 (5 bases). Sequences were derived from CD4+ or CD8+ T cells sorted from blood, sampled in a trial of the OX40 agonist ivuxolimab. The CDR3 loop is CASSVQAGPYEQYV. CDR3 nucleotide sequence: TGTGCCAGCAGTGTGCAGGCGGGTCCTTACGAGCAGTACGTC.